Each of the 21 T cell receptor beta chains below was sequenced from the same sample in a study of CD8 T cells in Susac syndrome. Reverse transcription of 0.5 to 1 ug RNA was performed with random hexamers. TCRdb processed the immunoSEQ multiplex PCR reads anew with MiXCR; each CDR3 protein has one entry. The data hold around 130,000 distinct CDR3 sequences, with roughly 89% observed a single time. Sequencing was carried out using CD8+ T cells from PBMCs. Every receptor here comes from a human donor with multiple sclerosis.

This chain connects TRBV5-1 to TRBJ1-2; weak D call: TRBD1 (5 bases). This CDR3 region has 13 residues. From germline, CDR1 is SGHRS and CDR2 YFSETQ. Trimming took off 4 bases at V and 6 bases at J, with 13 bases between the two ends. CDR3 bases: TGCGCCAGCAGCGCGAGGACATCCGATGGCTACACCTTC. This sequence encodes CASSARTSDGYTF. Combining the CDR3 with reference TRBV5-1 and TRBJ1-2 gives the whole variable domain KAGVTQTPRYLIKTRGQQVTLSCSPISGHRSVSWYQQTPGQGLQFLFEYFSETQRNKGNFPGRFSGRQFSNSRSEMNVSTLELGDSALYLCASSARTSDGYTFGSGTRLTVV.

The genes are TRBV11-2 and TRBJ2-3; D unresolved. This CDR3 region has 16 residues. V shed 1 base and J shed 2 bases, with 13 bases lying between them. Germline V lookup: CDR1 SGHAT, CDR2 FQNNGV. The CDR3 DNA sequence: TGTGCCAGCAGCTTAGGACTGTTCCTTTCCACAGATACGCAGTATTTT. Translating gives CASSLGLFLSTDTQYF.

This clonotype showed up just once. V is TRBV7-8 and J is TRBJ2-7, with a possible D match to TRBD1 (6 bases). Per the germline V gene, CDR1 is SGHVS and CDR2 is FQNEAQ. The CDR3 totals 12 residues. Deletions cut 6 bases from V and 2 bases from J, with 8 bases between. The chain's CDR3 is CASRGQTYEQYF. CDR3 nucleotides: TGTGCCAGCAGAGGACAGACCTACGAGCAGTACTTC.

This sequence joins TRBV29-1 and TRBJ2-6; 8 nucleotides agree with TRBD1. CDR3 length equals 16 residues. Trimming removed 6 bases from V and 2 bases from J; junction bases left unmatched: 9. CDR1 and CDR2 (germline): SQVTM, ANQGSEA. CDR3 coding DNA: TGCAGCGTCGGACAGGGAGTCCTTCCTGGGGCCAACGTCCTGACTTTC. Protein: CSVGQGVLPGANVLTF.

The genes are TRBV29-1 and TRBJ1-2; 7 bases are a match to TRBD1. This CDR3 region has 18 residues. Losses at the gene ends were 0 bases for V and 3 bases for J; bases not matched to a gene: 16. The germline V gene has CDR1 SQVTM and CDR2 ANQGSEA. CDR3 sequence reads: CSVEDPLFGQERDYGYTF. CDR3 in DNA: TGCAGCGTTGAAGACCCCCTCTTTGGACAGGAAAGGGACTATGGCTACACCTTC.

The chain recombines TRBV15 with TRBJ1-2; D unresolved. Germline V lookup: CDR1 LNHNV, CDR2 YYDKDF (reference sequence). The V gene lost 3 bases and the J gene lost 0 bases, with 17 bases spanning the gap. The CDR3 is made up of 17 amino acids. This CDR3 is CATSREPSGISNYGYTF. The CDR3, as DNA: TGTGCCACCAGCAGGGAACCTTCGGGTATATCTAACTATGGCTACACCTTC.

This rearrangement joins TRBV3-1 to TRBJ2-7; the D gene is possibly TRBD1 (5 bases). The V gene lost 2 bases and the J gene lost 3 bases, with 26 bases spanning the gap. Per the germline V gene, CDR1 is LGHDT and CDR2 is YNNKEL (reference sequence). This CDR3 is built from 19 residues. In DNA form, the CDR3 reads TGTGCCAGCAGCCAAAAGAGGACCCAGGGAAGGTCGTCCTACTACGAGCAGTACTTC. Protein: CASSQKRTQGRSSYYEQYF.

The chain is built from TRBV3-1 and TRBJ1-4, with no clear D. The CDR3 spans 16 residues. Trimming stripped 0 bases from V and 0 bases from J, with 8 bases between. Germline loops: CDR1 LGHDT, CDR2 YNNKEL (reference sequence). CDR3 sequence reads: CASSQDREATNEKLFF. The CDR3 DNA reads TGTGCCAGCAGCCAAGACCGAGAGGCAACTAATGAAAAACTGTTTTTT.

The chain employs TRBV29-1 and TRBJ1-3, with TRBD1 as a possible D gene (6 bases). V shed 5 bases and J shed 0 bases, with 14 bases lying between them. The CDR3 sequence is 15 residues long. CDR1 and CDR2 from the germline V gene are SQVTM and ANQGSEA. The CDR3 DNA reads TGCAGCGTTTTCTCGCAGGGGAACTCTGGAAACACCATATATTTT. Encoded protein: CSVFSQGNSGNTIYF.

The chain uses TRBV29-1 and TRBJ2-5; a possible D gene is TRBD1 (6 bases). Germline V gene data show CDR1 as SQVTM and CDR2 as ANQGSEA. The CDR3 sequence is 13 residues long. V shed 4 bases and J shed 2 bases, with 11 bases lying between them. The CDR3 loop is CSVGKGHQETQYF. In DNA form, the CDR3 reads TGCAGCGTTGGGAAGGGACATCAAGAGACCCAGTACTTC.

V is TRBV7-2 and J is TRBJ2-7; 9 nucleotides match TRBD1. The trim removed 3 bases at V and 3 bases at J, leaving 6 bases unmatched. Germline lookup yields CDR1 SGHTA and CDR2 FQGNSA. The CDR3 has 15 amino acids. The DNA for the CDR3 is TGTGCCAGCAGCTTCAGGACAGGGGTAAACTACGAGCAGTACTTC. This gives the protein CASSFRTGVNYEQYF.

CDR3: CASSKVLPRPYNEQFF. For the CDR3, the DNA is TGTGCCAGCAGCAAAGTGCTGCCCCGACCTTACAATGAGCAGTTCTTC. This chain joins TRBV21-1 and TRBJ2-1; the DNA was not compared with TRBD1, the D call given in the table. TRBV21-1 is a known pseudogene. The CDR3 length is 16 residues.

The V and J genes are TRBV27 and TRBJ1-5, with D maybe TRBD1 (5 bases). Germline assignment: CDR1 MNHEY and CDR2 SMNVEV (reference sequence). The CDR3 is 14 residues long. V gave up 5 bases and J gave up 1 base, with 9 bases separating them. The CDR3: CASSLQGSNQPQHF. The CDR3 DNA sequence: TGTGCCAGCAGTCTTCAGGGAAGCAATCAGCCCCAGCATTTT.

The CDR3 is CATSRAEGELSYEQYF. The CDR3 DNA reads as TGTGCCACCAGCAGAGCGGAGGGTGAGCTCAGCTACGAGCAGTACTTC. The V call is TRBV15, the J call TRBJ2-7; tentatively, D is TRBD2 (6 bases). Germline assignment: CDR1 LNHNV and CDR2 YYDKDF (reference sequence). Trimming removed 1 base from V and 3 bases from J, with 16 bases in between. The CDR3 runs 16 residues.

This chain joins TRBV29-1 and TRBJ2-3; D gene unclear. V gave up 3 bases and J gave up 3 bases, with 1 base separating them. Germline V lookup: CDR1 SQVTM, CDR2 ANQGSEA. The CDR3 is 10 amino acids. The CDR3 sequence: CSVETDTQYF. Here the CDR3 DNA reads TGCAGCGTTGAGACAGATACGCAGTATTTT.

The chain joins TRBV7-9 to TRBJ2-7; the D is unclear. The CDR3 has 13 residues. The germline V and J ends were trimmed by 5 bases and 6 bases, with 14 bases remaining between them. In germline, CDR1 is SEHNR, CDR2 FQNEAQ (reference sequence). For the CDR3, the DNA is TGTGCCAGCAGCCCCCAAGCCCCTAGCGAGCAGTACTTC. It translates to CASSPQAPSEQYF. Combining the CDR3 with reference TRBV7-9 and TRBJ2-7 gives the whole variable domain DTGVSQNPRHKITKRGQNVTFRCDPISEHNRLYWYRQTLGQGPEFLTYFQNEAQLEKSRLLSDRFSAERPKGSFSTLEIQRTEQGDSAMYLCASSPQAPSEQYFGPGTRLTVT.

J is TRBJ2-5 and V is TRBV6-1, with 8 positions matching TRBD2. The junction had 16 bases not matched to a gene; V was cut back by 6 bases and J by 4 bases. Looked up from germline, CDR1 is MNHNS and CDR2 is SASEGT. The CDR3 runs 17 residues. The CDR3 nucleotides are TGTGCCAGCAGGGTTATGCGGGAGGATGATGTGGGAGAGACCCAGTACTTC. Protein: CASRVMREDDVGETQYF.

The genes are TRBV29-1 and TRBJ2-7; D is undetermined. This CDR3 comprises 12 residues. V was pared by 4 bases and J by 3 bases, with 10 bases between. Germline CDR1 reads SQVTM; CDR2 reads ANQGSEA. The CDR3 region has the DNA TGCAGCGTTGCTGGCATCGACTACGAGCAGTACTTC. It codes for CSVAGIDYEQYF.

The chain is built from TRBV20-1 and TRBJ1-2; D remains unclear. Trimming pared 6 bases from V and 8 bases from J, leaving 16 bases between. The CDR3 sequence is 12 residues long. Germline V gene data show CDR1 as DFQATT and CDR2 as SNEGSKA (reference sequence). The CDR3 reads CSAIFSGRGYTF. CDR3 nucleotide sequence: TGCAGTGCAATATTCTCGGGCCGCGGCTACACCTTC.

The chain links TRBV11-2 to TRBJ2-7; D perhaps matches TRBD1 (5 bases). This CDR3 comprises 15 residues. Germline V gene sequence: CDR1 SGHAT, CDR2 FQNNGV. V gave up 1 base and J gave up 0 bases, with 10 bases separating them. CDR3 DNA sequence: TGTGCCAGCAGCTTAGGCAGGGATTCCTCCTACGAGCAGTACTTC. Its protein is CASSLGRDSSYEQYF.

This chain uses TRBV6-5 with TRBJ2-5; D is undetermined. Germline V gives CDR1 MNHEY, CDR2 SVGAGI. The CDR3 consists of 16 residues. The V end lost 2 bases, the J end lost 1 base, and 14 bases lay between the germline ends. For the CDR3, the DNA is TGTGCCAGCAGTTACGGTGCGGAGTCACGCCAAGAGACCCAGTACTTC. Translating it yields CASSYGAESRQETQYF.